The sequence of this TCR beta chain was determined in a study of radiation and T cells in renal cell carcinoma. Study-level background: Nephrectomy followed 15 Gy stereotactic body radiation by 4 weeks.

The time point: baseline pretreatment blood. Indicated treatment: 15 Gy SBRT to primary tumor, nephrectomy 4 weeks later. Radiation-treated patients gave blood at baseline, week 2 and week 4. This table comes from immunoSEQ multiplex PCR, and its TCRdb copy is limited to in-frame clones, with some not included. In the table there are 150,000 or so clones, about 88% of which are singletons. This CDR3 has 16 amino acids. J was trimmed by 6 bases and V by 3 bases; bases with no gene match: 9. The V gene's germline CDR1 is SGHVS and CDR2 FQNEAQ. This receptor was taken from a woman aged 70-85 years with renal cell carcinoma. Sequencing used blood, obtained from a patient whose treatment included radiotherapy and nephrectomy. The genes are TRBV7-8 and TRBJ1-4; 8 bases align to TRBD1. In DNA, the CDR3 is TGTGCCAGCAGCTTGGACAGGGCTGCCTCGCATGAAAAACTGTTTTTT. Translation gives CASSLDRAASHEKLFF.